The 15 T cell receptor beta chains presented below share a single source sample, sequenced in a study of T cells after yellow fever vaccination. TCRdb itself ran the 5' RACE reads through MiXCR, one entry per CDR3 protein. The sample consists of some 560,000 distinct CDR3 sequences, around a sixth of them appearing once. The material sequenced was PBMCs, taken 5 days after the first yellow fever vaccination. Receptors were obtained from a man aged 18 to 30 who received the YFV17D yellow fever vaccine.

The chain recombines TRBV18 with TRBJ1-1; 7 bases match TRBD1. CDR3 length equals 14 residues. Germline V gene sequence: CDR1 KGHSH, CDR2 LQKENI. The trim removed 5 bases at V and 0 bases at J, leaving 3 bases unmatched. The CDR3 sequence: CASSADRVNTEAFF. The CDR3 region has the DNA TGTGCCAGCTCAGCCGACAGGGTGAACACTGAAGCTTTCTTT.

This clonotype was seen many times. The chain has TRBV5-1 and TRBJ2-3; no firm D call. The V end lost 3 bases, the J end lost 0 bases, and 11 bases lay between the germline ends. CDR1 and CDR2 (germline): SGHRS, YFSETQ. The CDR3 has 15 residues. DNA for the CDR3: TGCGCCAGCAGCTCCACCTTCGGGAGCACAGATACGCAGTATTTT. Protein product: CASSSTFGSTDTQYF. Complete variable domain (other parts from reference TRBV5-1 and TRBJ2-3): KAGVTQTPRYLIKTRGQQVTLSCSPISGHRSVSWYQQTPGQGLQFLFEYFSETQRNKGNFPGRFSGRQFSNSRSEMNVSTLELGDSALYLCASSSTFGSTDTQYFGPGTRLTVL.

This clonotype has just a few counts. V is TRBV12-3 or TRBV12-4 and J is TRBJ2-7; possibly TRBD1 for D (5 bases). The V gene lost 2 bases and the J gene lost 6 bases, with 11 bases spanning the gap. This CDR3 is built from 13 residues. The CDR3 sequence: CASSLQGSSEQYF. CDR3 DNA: TGTGCCAGCAGTTTACAGGGATCTAGCGAGCAGTACTTC.

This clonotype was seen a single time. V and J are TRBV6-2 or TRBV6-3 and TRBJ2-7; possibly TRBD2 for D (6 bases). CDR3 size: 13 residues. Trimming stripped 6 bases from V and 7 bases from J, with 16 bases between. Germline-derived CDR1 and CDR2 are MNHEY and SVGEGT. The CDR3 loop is CASRTRGYREQYF. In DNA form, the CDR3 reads TGTGCCAGCAGAACACGGGGGTATAGAGAGCAGTACTTC.

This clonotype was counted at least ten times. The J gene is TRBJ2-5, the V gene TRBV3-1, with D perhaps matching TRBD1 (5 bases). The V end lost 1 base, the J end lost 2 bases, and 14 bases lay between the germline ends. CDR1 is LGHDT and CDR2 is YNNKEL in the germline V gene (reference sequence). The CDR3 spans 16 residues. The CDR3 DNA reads TGTGCCAGCAGCCAAGGTTTCCAGGGTGGTCAAGAGACCCAGTACTTC. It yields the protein CASSQGFQGGQETQYF.

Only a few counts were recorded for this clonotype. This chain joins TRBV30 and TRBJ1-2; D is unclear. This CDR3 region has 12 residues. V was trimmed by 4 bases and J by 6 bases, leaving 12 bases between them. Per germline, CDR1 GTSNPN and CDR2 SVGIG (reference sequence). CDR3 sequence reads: CAWTEVDNGYTF. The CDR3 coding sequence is TGTGCCTGGACTGAGGTCGACAATGGCTACACCTTC.

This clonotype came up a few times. CDR3 nucleotides: TGCAGCGTTGGGACCGGGACGTACACTAGCACAGATACGCAGTATTTT. Its translation is CSVGTGTYTSTDTQYF. The gene calls are TRBV29-1 and TRBJ2-3; D may match TRBD1 or TRBD2 (5 bases each). Germline V gene lookup returns CDR1 SQVTM and CDR2 ANQGSEA. The CDR3 spans 16 residues. The ends were cut back, 4 bases at V and 0 bases at J, with 17 bases in the middle.

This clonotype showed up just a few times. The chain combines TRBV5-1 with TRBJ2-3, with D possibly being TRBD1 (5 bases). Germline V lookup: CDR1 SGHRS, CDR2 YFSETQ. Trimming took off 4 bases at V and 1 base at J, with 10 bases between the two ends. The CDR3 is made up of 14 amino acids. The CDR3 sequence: CASSKDTRTDTQYF. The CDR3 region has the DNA TGCGCCAGCAGCAAGGACACTCGCACAGATACGCAGTATTTT.

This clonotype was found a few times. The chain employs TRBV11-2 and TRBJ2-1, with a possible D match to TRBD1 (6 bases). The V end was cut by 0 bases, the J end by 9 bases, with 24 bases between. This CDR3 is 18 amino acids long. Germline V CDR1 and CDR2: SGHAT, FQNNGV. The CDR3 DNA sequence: TGTGCCAGCAGCTTAGATCAGGGTGGGACAACAAGGATTACTGAGCAGTTCTTC. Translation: CASSLDQGGTTRITEQFF.

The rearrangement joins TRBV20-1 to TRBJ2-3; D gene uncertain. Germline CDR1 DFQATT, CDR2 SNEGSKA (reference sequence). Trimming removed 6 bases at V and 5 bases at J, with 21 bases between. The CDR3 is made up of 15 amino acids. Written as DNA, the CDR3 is TGCAGTGCCGATCTATATGCAGCAGCAGGAGATACGCAGTATTTT. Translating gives CSADLYAAAGDTQYF.

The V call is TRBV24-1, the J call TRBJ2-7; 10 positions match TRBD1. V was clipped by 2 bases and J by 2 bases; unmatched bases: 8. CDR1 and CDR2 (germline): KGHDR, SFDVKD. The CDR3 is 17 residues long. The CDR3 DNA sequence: TGTGCCACCAGTGATTGGGCGGGGACAGGGGCAACCTACGAGCAGTACGTC. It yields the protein CATSDWAGTGATYEQYV.

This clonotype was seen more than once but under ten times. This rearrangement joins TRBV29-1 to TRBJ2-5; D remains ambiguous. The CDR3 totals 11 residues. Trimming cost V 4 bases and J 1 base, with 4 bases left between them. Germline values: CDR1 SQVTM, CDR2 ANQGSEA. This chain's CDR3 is CSVAIQETQYF. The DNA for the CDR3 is TGCAGCGTTGCCATCCAAGAGACCCAGTACTTC. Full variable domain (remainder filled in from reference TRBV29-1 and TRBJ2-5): SAVISQKPSRDICQRGTSLTIQCQVDSQVTMMFWYRQQPGQSLTLIATANQGSEATYESGFVIDKFPISRPNLTFSTLTVSNMSPEDSSIYLCSVAIQETQYFGPGTRLLVL.

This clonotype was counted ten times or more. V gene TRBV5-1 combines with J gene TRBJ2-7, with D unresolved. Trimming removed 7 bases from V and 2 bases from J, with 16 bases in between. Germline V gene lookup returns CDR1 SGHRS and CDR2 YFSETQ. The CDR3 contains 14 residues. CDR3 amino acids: CASGSGDFTYEQYF. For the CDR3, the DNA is TGCGCCAGCGGATCGGGCGATTTCACCTACGAGCAGTACTTC.

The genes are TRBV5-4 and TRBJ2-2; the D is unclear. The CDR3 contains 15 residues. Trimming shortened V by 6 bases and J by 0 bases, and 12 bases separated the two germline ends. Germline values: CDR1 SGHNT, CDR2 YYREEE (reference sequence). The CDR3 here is CASTDSPTNTGELFF. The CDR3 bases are TGTGCCAGCACCGACTCACCGACGAACACCGGGGAGCTGTTTTTT.

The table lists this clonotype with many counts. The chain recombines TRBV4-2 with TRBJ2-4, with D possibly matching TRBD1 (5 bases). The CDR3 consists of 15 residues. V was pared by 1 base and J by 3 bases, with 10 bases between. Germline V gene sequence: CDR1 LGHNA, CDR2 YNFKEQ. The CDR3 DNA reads TGTGCCAGCAGCCAAGGTTTGCAGGGCAAAAACATTCAGTACTTC. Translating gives CASSQGLQGKNIQYF.